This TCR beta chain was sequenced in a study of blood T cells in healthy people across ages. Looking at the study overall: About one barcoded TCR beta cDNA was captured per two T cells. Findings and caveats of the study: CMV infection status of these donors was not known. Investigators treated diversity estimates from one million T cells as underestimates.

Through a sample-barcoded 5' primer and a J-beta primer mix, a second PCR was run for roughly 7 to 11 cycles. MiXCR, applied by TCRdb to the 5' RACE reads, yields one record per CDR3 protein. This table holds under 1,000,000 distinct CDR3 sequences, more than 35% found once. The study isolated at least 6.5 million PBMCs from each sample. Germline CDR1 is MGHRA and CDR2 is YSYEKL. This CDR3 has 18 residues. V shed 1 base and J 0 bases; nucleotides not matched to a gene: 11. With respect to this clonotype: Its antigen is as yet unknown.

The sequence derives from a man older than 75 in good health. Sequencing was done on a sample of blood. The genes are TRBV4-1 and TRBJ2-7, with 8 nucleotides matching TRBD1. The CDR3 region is CASSQGHSGTGSSYEQYF. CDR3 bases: TGCGCCAGCAGCCAAGGCCATTCCGGGACAGGTAGCTCCTACGAGCAGTACTTC.